Following are 15 T cell receptor beta chains from one sample sequenced in a study of T-cell reconstitution after alpha-beta-depleted transplantation in children. Unique molecular identifiers were incorporated into the prepared TCRbeta library. A single record per CDR3 protein comes from TCRdb applying MiXCR to the PCR reads. The table records about 220,000 distinct CDR3 sequences, roughly a sixth of them present only once. This material consisted of PBMCs, mostly from graft donor cells, taken 360 days after TCRalphabeta/CD19-depleted stem cell transplant. These receptors were taken from a male patient aged 2-15 years who had a stem cell transplant for acute lymphoblastic leukemia, so the T cells may come from the graft donor.

V gene TRBV7-2 combines with J gene TRBJ2-1; D tentatively fits TRBD1 or TRBD2 (6 bases each). Germline V CDR1 and CDR2: SGHTA, FQGNSA. This CDR3 has 15 residues. The V gene lost 5 bases and the J gene lost 3 bases, with 14 bases spanning the gap. CDR3 amino acids: CASSPGRGDYNEQFF. The DNA for the CDR3 is TGTGCCAGCAGCCCCGGTAGGGGGGACTACAATGAGCAGTTCTTC.

The rearrangement joins TRBV5-8 to TRBJ2-1; D gene uncertain. Germline CDR1 is SGHTS and CDR2 is YDEGEE. This CDR3 has 15 residues. With 6 bases removed from V and 2 bases from J, the gap between germline ends came to 15 bases. The CDR3 DNA is TGTGCCAGCATTCTAAGCGACCCGGCCTACAATGAGCAGTTCTTC. This gives the protein CASILSDPAYNEQFF.

The chain has TRBV7-6 and TRBJ2-5, with D perhaps TRBD2 (6 bases). From germline, CDR1 is SGHVS and CDR2 FNYEAQ. V lost 0 bases to trimming and J lost 5 bases, with 19 bases between them. CDR3 length: 17 residues. Written as DNA, the CDR3 is TGTGCCAGCAGCTTAGCCGTAGGGACTCGAGCTGGGGAGACCCAGTACTTC. This encodes CASSLAVGTRAGETQYF.

In this sample, this clonotype turned up a few times. The chain couples TRBV6-2 or TRBV6-3 to TRBJ2-1; D assignment may be TRBD1 or TRBD2 (5 bases each). Germline values: CDR1 MNHEY, CDR2 SVGEGT. Trimming cost V 0 bases and J 0 bases, with 12 bases left between them. This CDR3 contains 17 residues. CDR3 nucleotides: TGTGCCAGCAGTTACTCAACGGGACGGAGCTCCTACAATGAGCAGTTCTTC. This gives the protein CASSYSTGRSSYNEQFF.

This sequence joins TRBV7-6 and TRBJ1-6; possible D gene TRBD1, 5 bases. The CDR3 runs 19 residues. Germline V gives CDR1 SGHVS, CDR2 FNYEAQ. Trimming stripped 2 bases from V and 7 bases from J, with 24 bases between. This CDR3 is CASSLNRRRRGGGNSPLHF. For the CDR3, the DNA is TGTGCCAGCAGCTTAAACCGCCGGAGGAGGGGAGGCGGCAATTCACCCCTCCACTTT. Looking up the rest from reference TRBV7-6 and TRBJ1-6 gives the full variable domain: GAGVSQSPRYKVTKRGQDVALRCDPISGHVSLYWYRQALGQGPEFLTYFNYEAQQDKSGLPNDRFSAERPEGSISTLTIQRTEQRDSAMYRCASSLNRRRRGGGNSPLHFGNGTRLTVT.

J is TRBJ1-6 and V is TRBV12-3 or TRBV12-4; the D gene is possibly TRBD1 (6 bases). The ends were cut back, 6 bases at V and 5 bases at J, with 11 bases in the middle. The CDR3 covers 14 residues. The CDR3 sequence: CASSLGQNNSPLHF. The CDR3 nucleotides read TGTGCCAGCAGCCTAGGACAGAATAATTCACCCCTCCACTTT.

This rearrangement joins TRBV29-1 to TRBJ2-5; possible D gene TRBD1, 6 bases. This CDR3 has 12 amino acids. Germline values: CDR1 SQVTM, CDR2 ANQGSEA. The V end was cut by 7 bases, the J end by 7 bases, with 16 bases between. CDR3 bases: TGCAGCGCGCTAGGACAGTCGTCGACCCAGTACTTC. As protein: CSALGQSSTQYF. Full variable domain (rest looked up from reference TRBV29-1 and TRBJ2-5): SAVISQKPSRDICQRGTSLTIQCQVDSQVTMMFWYRQQPGQSLTLIATANQGSEATYESGFVIDKFPISRPNLTFSTLTVSNMSPEDSSIYLCSALGQSSTQYFGPGTRLLVL.

This clonotype showed up just a few times. This chain links TRBV7-7 with TRBJ2-2; D gene uncertain. Germline CDR1 reads SSHAT; CDR2 reads FNYEAQ (reference sequence). The CDR3 length is 15 residues. The V and J ends lost 5 bases and 0 bases respectively, with 10 bases between them. The CDR3 DNA follows: TGTGCCAGCAGCCCCCCGAGCGCGAACACCGGGGAGCTGTTTTTT. Its protein is CASSPPSANTGELFF.

This sequence joins TRBV29-1 and TRBJ2-7, with 7 nucleotides matching TRBD1. Trimming removed 5 bases from V and 2 bases from J; junction bases left unmatched: 9. CDR1 and CDR2 (germline): SQVTM, ANQGSEA. The CDR3 loop spans 14 amino acids. Here the CDR3 reads CSVRDRVSTYEQYF. CDR3 in DNA: TGCAGCGTTCGAGACAGGGTTAGCACCTACGAGCAGTACTTC.

This clonotype was recorded a few times. This chain uses TRBV5-1 with TRBJ2-5; D may be TRBD1 (6 bases). CDR1 and CDR2 (germline): SGHRS, YFSETQ. The V end lost 5 bases, the J end lost 2 bases, and 13 bases lay between the germline ends. The CDR3 contains 14 residues. This chain's CDR3 is CASRNRASQETQYF. CDR3 bases: TGCGCCAGCAGGAACAGGGCTAGTCAAGAGACCCAGTACTTC.

V usage is TRBV20-1 and J usage is TRBJ2-5; D possibly corresponds to TRBD2 (6 bases). There are 13 residues in the CDR3. Trimming took off 0 bases at V and 7 bases at J, with 12 bases between the two ends. Germline V gives CDR1 DFQATT, CDR2 SNEGSKA (reference sequence). The DNA for the CDR3 is TGCAGTGCTAGAGATCCCCGGGGGACGACCCAGTACTTC. Protein product: CSARDPRGTTQYF.

The chain is built from TRBV5-1 and TRBJ2-7; TRBD1 aligns across 11 bases. The CDR3 is 16 residues long. Germline V CDR1 and CDR2: SGHRS, YFSETQ. V lost 0 bases, J lost 2 bases, and 4 bases stayed unmatched. As DNA, the CDR3 is TGCGCCAGCAGCTTGGCCGGGACAGGGGGGACCTACGAGCAGTACTTC. The encoded protein is CASSLAGTGGTYEQYF. The full variable domain, completed using reference TRBV5-1 and TRBJ2-7, is KAGVTQTPRYLIKTRGQQVTLSCSPISGHRSVSWYQQTPGQGLQFLFEYFSETQRNKGNFPGRFSGRQFSNSRSEMNVSTLELGDSALYLCASSLAGTGGTYEQYFGPGTRLTVT.

This clonotype was seen ten or more times. V gene TRBV30 combines with J gene TRBJ2-3; D uncertain. Germline CDR1 reads GTSNPN; CDR2 reads SVGIG (reference sequence). CDR3 length equals 11 residues. The V gene lost 6 bases and the J gene lost 2 bases, with 6 bases spanning the gap. CDR3 DNA sequence: TGTGCCTGCCGCAACACAGATACGCAGTATTTT. Encoded protein: CACRNTDTQYF.

This clonotype appeared many times. The chain employs TRBV5-1 and TRBJ1-1; 7 bases line up with TRBD1. This CDR3 spans 12 amino acids. Losses at the gene ends were 0 bases for V and 11 bases for J; bases not matched to a gene: 4. Germline V gene data show CDR1 as SGHRS and CDR2 as YFSETQ. The CDR3 here is CASSLGDREAFF. DNA of the CDR3: TGCGCCAGCAGCTTGGGGGACAGAGAGGCTTTCTTT.

The chain has TRBV6-6 and TRBJ1-1; D may be TRBD1 (6 bases). CDR1 and CDR2 (germline): MNHNY, SVGAGI (reference sequence). Trimming stripped 2 bases from V and 7 bases from J, with 11 bases between. The CDR3 totals 13 residues. For the CDR3, the DNA is TGTGCCAGCAGTTACCCCGACAGGTTTGAAGCTTTCTTT. This translates into CASSYPDRFEAFF.